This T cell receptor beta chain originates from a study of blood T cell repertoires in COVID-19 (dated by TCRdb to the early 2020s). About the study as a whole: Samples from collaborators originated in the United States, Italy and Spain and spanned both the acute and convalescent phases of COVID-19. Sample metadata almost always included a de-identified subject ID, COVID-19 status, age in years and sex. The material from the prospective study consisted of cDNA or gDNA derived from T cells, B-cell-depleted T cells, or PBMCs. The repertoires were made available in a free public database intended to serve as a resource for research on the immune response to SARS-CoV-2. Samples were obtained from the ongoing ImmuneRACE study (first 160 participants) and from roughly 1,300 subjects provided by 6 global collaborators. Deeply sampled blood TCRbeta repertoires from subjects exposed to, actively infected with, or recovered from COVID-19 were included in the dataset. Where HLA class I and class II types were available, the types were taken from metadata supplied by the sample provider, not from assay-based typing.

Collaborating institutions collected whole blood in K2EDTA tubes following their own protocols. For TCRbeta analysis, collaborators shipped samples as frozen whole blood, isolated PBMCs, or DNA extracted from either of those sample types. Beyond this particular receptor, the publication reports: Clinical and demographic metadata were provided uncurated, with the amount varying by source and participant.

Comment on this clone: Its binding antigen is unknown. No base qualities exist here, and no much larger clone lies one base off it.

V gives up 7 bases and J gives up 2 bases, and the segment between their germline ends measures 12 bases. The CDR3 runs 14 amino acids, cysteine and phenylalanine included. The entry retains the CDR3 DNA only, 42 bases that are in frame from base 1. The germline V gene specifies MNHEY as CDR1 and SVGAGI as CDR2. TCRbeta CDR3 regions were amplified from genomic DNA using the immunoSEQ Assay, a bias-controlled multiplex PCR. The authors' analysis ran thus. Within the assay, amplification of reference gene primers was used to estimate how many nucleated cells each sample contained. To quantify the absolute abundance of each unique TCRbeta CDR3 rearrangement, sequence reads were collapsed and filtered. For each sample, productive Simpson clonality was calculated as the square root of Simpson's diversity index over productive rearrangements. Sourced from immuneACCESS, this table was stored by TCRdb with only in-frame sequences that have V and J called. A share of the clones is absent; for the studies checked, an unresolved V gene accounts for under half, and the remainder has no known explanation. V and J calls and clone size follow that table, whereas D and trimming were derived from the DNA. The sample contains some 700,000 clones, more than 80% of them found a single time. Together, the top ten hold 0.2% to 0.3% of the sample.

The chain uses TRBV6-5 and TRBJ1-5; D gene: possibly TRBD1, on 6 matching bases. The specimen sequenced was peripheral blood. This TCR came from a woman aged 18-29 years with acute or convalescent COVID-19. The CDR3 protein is CASTYREGNQPQHF. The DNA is TGTGCCAGCACCTACAGGGAAGGCAATCAGCCCCAGCATTTT.